What follows are 3 T cell receptor beta chains derived from one specimen sequenced in a study of a mutant IDH1 vaccine in newly diagnosed glioma. As for time point: week 23, last vaccination. Every vaccination contained 300 ug of the mutant IDH1 20-mer peptide and was paired with topical imiquimod. For these TCRs, the target antigens are not known. TCRdb's table, derived via immunoSEQ multiplex PCR, lists solely in-frame clones and lacks some. The sample yields roughly 36,000 clones, roughly 90% seen once. This specimen was PBMCs, taken from a glioma patient whose treatment included an IDH1 peptide vaccine. Receptor source: a man in his forties or fifties with glioma.

This chain links TRBV7-9 with TRBJ1-4; 7 bases agree with TRBD1. After removal of 1 base from V and 2 bases from J, the junction contained 7 bases not matched to a gene. The CDR3 has 17 amino acids. The germline gives CDR1 SEHNR, CDR2 FQNEAQ (reference sequence). CDR3 sequence (DNA): TGTGCCAGCAGCTTAGAATTCCGACAGGGCACTAATGAAAAACTGTTTTTT. Translating gives CASSLEFRQGTNEKLFF. Together with reference TRBV7-9 and TRBJ1-4, the CDR3 gives the full variable domain: DTGVSQNPRHKITKRGQNVTFRCDPISEHNRLYWYRQTLGQGPEFLTYFQNEAQLEKSRLLSDRFSAERPKGSFSTLEIQRTEQGDSAMYLCASSLEFRQGTNEKLFFGSGTQLSVL.

The chain has TRBV5-6 and TRBJ1-2; 7 bases match TRBD1. From germline, CDR1 is SGHDT and CDR2 YYEEEE. Losses at the gene ends were 6 bases for V and 2 bases for J; bases not matched to a gene: 10. This CDR3 is built from 15 residues. The CDR3 is CASTSRGQLNYGYTF. The DNA for the CDR3 is TGTGCCAGCACCTCTCGGGGACAGCTGAACTATGGCTACACCTTC.

In this sample, this clone turned up once. V is TRBV6-6 and J is TRBJ1-1; maybe TRBD1 (5 bases). Trimming stripped 0 bases from V and 5 bases from J, with 13 bases between. The CDR3 consists of 15 residues. From germline, CDR1 is MNHNY and CDR2 SVGAGI (reference sequence). The CDR3 loop is CASSYSPGWTTEAFF. CDR3 nucleotide sequence: TGTGCCAGCAGTTACTCGCCAGGGTGGACGACTGAAGCTTTCTTT.